Below, 19 T cell receptor beta chains from the same sample are listed, as sequenced in a study of shared clonotypes between healthy human individuals. Naive CD8 populations comprised CD45RO-negative cells positively selected for CCR7, excluding terminally differentiated effector memory CD45RA+ cells. Assay used: immunoSEQ multiplex PCR; TCRdb lists only in-frame clones, some missing. The data show roughly 590,000 clones, around 95% seen once. Input material: naive CD8+ T cells sorted from blood. Receptors were obtained from a woman in her twenties or thirties in good health.

V usage is TRBV6-5 and J usage is TRBJ1-2; the D gene is possibly TRBD1 (6 bases). Per the germline V gene, CDR1 is MNHEY and CDR2 is SVGAGI. The CDR3 spans 14 residues. V lost 5 bases and J lost 4, with 14 bases in between. CDR3 nucleotide sequence: TGTGCCAGCAGTATGCCGGGGGCCTCCTATGGCTACACCTTC. Translating it yields CASSMPGASYGYTF.

V and J are TRBV27 and TRBJ1-6; no clear D. CDR3 size: 16 residues. V lost 6 bases to trimming and J lost 0 bases, with 12 bases between them. CDR1 is MNHEY and CDR2 is SMNVEV in the germline V gene (reference sequence). The CDR3 reads CASSRGWSSYNSPLHF. CDR3 DNA sequence: TGTGCCAGCAGCCGTGGGTGGAGCTCCTATAATTCACCCCTCCACTTT.

The chain links TRBV19 to TRBJ2-7, with a tentative D call TRBD2 (6 bases). CDR1 and CDR2 from the germline V gene are LNHDA and SQIVND (reference sequence). V lost 1 base and J 2 bases, leaving 15 bases between the germline ends. The CDR3 covers 16 residues. The CDR3 region is CASSIAAGNNAYEQYF. The CDR3 nucleotides read TGTGCCAGTAGTATAGCTGCGGGAAATAATGCCTACGAGCAGTACTTC.

Here the CDR3 reads CASSLTGASNQPQHF. CDR3 nucleotide sequence: TGTGCCAGCAGCTTAACTGGGGCCAGCAATCAGCCCCAGCATTTT. The gene calls are TRBV11-2 and TRBJ1-5; perhaps TRBD1 as D (5 bases). V was trimmed by 2 bases and J by 1 base, leaving 9 bases between them. The germline V gene has CDR1 SGHAT and CDR2 FQNNGV. This CDR3 is 15 amino acids long. Drawing the rest from reference TRBV11-2 and TRBJ1-5, the complete variable domain is EAGVAQSPRYKIIEKRQSVAFWCNPISGHATLYWYQQILGQGPKLLIQFQNNGVVDDSQLPKDRFSAERLKGVDSTLKIQPAKLEDSAVYLCASSLTGASNQPQHFGDGTRLSIL.

The chain links TRBV15 to TRBJ2-7; D gene unclear. The CDR3 consists of 12 residues. The germline V and J ends were trimmed by 4 bases and 7 bases, with 11 bases remaining between them. In germline, CDR1 is LNHNV, CDR2 YYDKDF (reference sequence). The CDR3 DNA sequence: TGTGCCACCAGCACAAAGGATCGGGAGCAGTACTTC. The encoded protein is CATSTKDREQYF.

This clone is a singleton in its sample. The chain couples TRBV4-1 to TRBJ2-2; D is unclear. Trimming shortened V by 0 bases and J by 7 bases, and 9 bases separated the two germline ends. CDR1 is MGHRA, CDR2 YSYEKL, per germline. CDR3 size: 14 residues. The CDR3 is CASSQDPVLGELFF. Here the CDR3 DNA reads TGCGCCAGCAGCCAAGATCCGGTCCTCGGGGAGCTGTTTTTT.

This chain uses TRBV9 with TRBJ2-5; D is perhaps TRBD1 (6 bases). This CDR3 spans 14 amino acids. Germline CDR1 SGDLS, CDR2 YYNGEE. The V gene lost 0 bases and the J gene lost 5 bases, with 11 bases spanning the gap. CDR3 in amino acids: CASSVEGEIETQYF. CDR3 bases: TGTGCCAGCAGCGTAGAGGGGGAGATTGAGACCCAGTACTTC.

This chain joins TRBV27 and TRBJ2-7, with D perhaps being TRBD1 or TRBD2 (5 bases each). The CDR3 is 17 residues long. With 6 bases removed from V and 0 bases from J, the gap between germline ends came to 21 bases. Germline CDR1 MNHEY, CDR2 SMNVEV (reference sequence). CDR3 in DNA: TGTGCCAGCAGAACCCCCGGGGCTTCCAATAGCTCCTACGAGCAGTACTTC. It encodes CASRTPGASNSSYEQYF.

The J gene is TRBJ2-7, the V gene TRBV7-2, with TRBD1 matching over 10 bases. The CDR3 has 17 amino acids. V lost 2 bases to trimming and J lost 4 bases; unmatched junction nucleotides: 11. Per the germline V gene, CDR1 is SGHTA and CDR2 is FQGNSA. This CDR3 reads CASSLYSSGQGGYEQYF. In nucleotides, the CDR3 is TGTGCCAGCAGCTTATACTCGAGCGGACAGGGGGGTTACGAGCAGTACTTC.

The chain uses TRBV28 and TRBJ1-1; D uncertain. Looked up from germline, CDR1 is MDHEN and CDR2 is SYDVKM. The CDR3 is 9 amino acids. V lost 10 bases, J lost 8 bases, and 8 bases lay in between. The CDR3 sequence: CANSPEAFF. CDR3 DNA: TGTGCCAACTCACCCGAAGCTTTCTTT.

The rearrangement links TRBV6-5 to TRBJ1-1; 8 bases are shared with TRBD1. The CDR3 totals 14 residues. CDR1 and CDR2 from the germline V gene are MNHEY and SVGAGI. After removal of 6 bases from V and 1 base from J, the junction contained 4 bases not matched to a gene. The chain's CDR3 is CASSPGQANTEAFF. In DNA form, the CDR3 reads TGTGCCAGCAGCCCGGGACAGGCGAACACTGAAGCTTTCTTT.

This clone appeared a single time. The chain has TRBV19 and TRBJ2-1; TRBD2 is a possible D gene (5 bases). V was shortened by 9 bases and J by 10 bases, with 16 bases between the two germline ends. The CDR3 covers 12 residues. CDR1 is LNHDA, CDR2 SQIVND, per germline (reference sequence). CDR3 nucleotides: TGTGCCAGCGATGCCGGGGAAGGGGAGCAGTTCTTC. It yields the protein CASDAGEGEQFF. Together with reference TRBV19 and TRBJ2-1, the CDR3 gives the full variable domain: DGGITQSPKYLFRKEGQNVTLSCEQNLNHDAMYWYRQDPGQGLRLIYYSQIVNDFQKGDIAEGYSVSREKKESFPLTVTSAQKNPTAFYLCASDAGEGEQFFGPGTRLTVL.

The rearrangement uses TRBV13 and TRBJ1-1; D is possibly TRBD1 (5 bases). CDR3 size: 15 residues. Germline assignment: CDR1 PRHDT and CDR2 FYEKMQ (reference sequence). Between the trimmed V and J ends, which lost 5 bases and 0 bases, there was a span of 13 bases. CDR3 sequence: CASSTRQTMNTEAFF. The CDR3 coding sequence is TGTGCCAGCAGCACCCGACAGACGATGAACACTGAAGCTTTCTTT.

V is TRBV6-5 and J is TRBJ2-5, with no clear D. The V end lost 2 bases, the J end lost 4 bases, and 11 bases lay between the germline ends. The CDR3 covers 14 residues. Germline assignment: CDR1 MNHEY and CDR2 SVGAGI. The CDR3 DNA reads TGTGCCAGCAGTTACACGCTAGAAGCAGAGACCCAGTACTTC. Protein: CASSYTLEAETQYF.

The chain recombines TRBV2 with TRBJ1-2; 9 bases match TRBD1. Germline-derived CDR1 and CDR2 are SNHLY and FYNNEI. The CDR3 has 18 amino acids. Trimming cost V 7 bases and J 4 bases; bases outside gene matches: 19. CDR3 DNA: TGTGCCAGCATAAGGGGGACTAGGACCGGGACAGGGCCCTATGGCTACACCTTC. Translated, it gives CASIRGTRTGTGPYGYTF.

In this sample, this clone turned up once. The chain has TRBV4-1 and TRBJ2-3, with TRBD2 matching over 7 bases. The ends lost 2 bases at V and 0 bases at J; junction bases unmatched: 8. The germline V gene encodes CDR1 MGHRA and CDR2 YSYEKL. CDR3 length: 17 amino acids. CDR3 region: CASSQTWPSGSTDTQYF. The CDR3 DNA follows: TGCGCCAGCAGCCAAACTTGGCCTAGCGGAAGCACAGATACGCAGTATTTT.

This chain links TRBV15 with TRBJ2-7; possibly TRBD1 for D (6 bases). V lost 5 bases to trimming and J lost 2 bases, with 16 bases between them. This CDR3 has 15 amino acids. The V gene's germline CDR1 is LNHNV and CDR2 YYDKDF (reference sequence). This chain's CDR3 is CATSLGPGHPYEQYF. CDR3 in DNA: TGTGCCACCAGCTTGGGGCCGGGACACCCCTACGAGCAGTACTTC.

The V call is TRBV9, the J call TRBJ1-5, with D possibly TRBD1 on 5 matching bases. CDR3 size: 18 residues. CDR1 is SGDLS, CDR2 YYNGEE, per germline. Trimming cost V 0 bases and J 7 bases, with 23 bases left between them. CDR3 DNA sequence: TGTGCCAGCAGCGTAGCAACAGTGCCCGAGGGCCGGGGGCAGCCCCAGCATTTT. Its translation is CASSVATVPEGRGQPQHF.

J is TRBJ2-7 and V is TRBV27; TRBD1 matches at 9 bases. This CDR3 has 16 amino acids. Trimming at V came to 7 bases and at J to 3 bases, leaving 13 bases not matched to a gene. The germline gives CDR1 MNHEY, CDR2 SMNVEV (reference sequence). The CDR3 nucleotides are TGTGCCAGCACAGGACAGGGGCTGAGCGGGAACTACGAGCAGTACTTC. It yields the protein CASTGQGLSGNYEQYF.